The 27 T cell receptor beta chains listed next were all sequenced from one sample in a study of shared clonotypes between healthy human individuals. Naive CD8 isolation took CD45RO-negative cells positively selected for CCR7 and excluded terminally differentiated effector memory CD45RA+ cells. Some clones are missing from TCRdb's copy, which holds only in-frame ones; the method was immunoSEQ multiplex PCR. The sample carries about 2.1 million clones, about 93% recorded once. The material sequenced was naive CD8+ T cells from PBMCs. The source is a man between 18 and 35 years old in good health. Some clones in this sample may be carry-over from other donors' samples.

The genes are TRBV4-1 and TRBJ2-7; D is perhaps TRBD2 (6 bases). V shed 1 base and J shed 1 base, with 17 bases lying between them. The CDR3 contains 17 residues. Looked up from germline, CDR1 is MGHRA and CDR2 is YSYEKL. CDR3 sequence (DNA): TGCGCCAGCAGCCAAGGATCAGGGCTAGCGAATTCCTACGAGCAGTACTTC. Amino acids: CASSQGSGLANSYEQYF.

The gene calls are TRBV11-3 and TRBJ2-1, with a tentative D call TRBD2 (5 bases). Trimming shortened V by 1 base and J by 9 bases, and 19 bases separated the two germline ends. The CDR3 loop spans 16 amino acids. CDR1 and CDR2 (germline): SGHNT, YENEEA. The CDR3 coding sequence is TGTGCCAGCAGCTTAGGGCCCCGGGTAGTCAGCGGTGAGCAGTTCTTC. It encodes CASSLGPRVVSGEQFF.

J is TRBJ2-2 and V is TRBV19, with 9 bases aligning to TRBD2. Germline V lookup: CDR1 LNHDA, CDR2 SQIVND (reference sequence). Trimming cost V 3 bases and J 1 base; bases outside gene matches: 6. CDR3 length: 17 residues. The CDR3 reads CASSMFLAGLNTGELFF. CDR3 DNA: TGTGCCAGTAGTATGTTCCTAGCGGGACTGAACACCGGGGAGCTGTTTTTT.

This sequence joins TRBV10-2 and TRBJ2-1; D gene uncertain. The CDR3 totals 17 residues. The germline CDR1 and CDR2 sequences are WSHSY and SAAADI. V was shortened by 0 bases and J by 6 bases, with 18 bases between the two germline ends. The CDR3, as DNA: TGCGCCAGCAGTGAGTCATCGGGTAGTTCAACCCTCAATGAGCAGTTCTTC. It yields the protein CASSESSGSSTLNEQFF.

This rearrangement joins TRBV10-3 to TRBJ1-5; 8 bases agree with TRBD1. The CDR3 is made up of 15 amino acids. Germline CDR1 reads ENHRY; CDR2 reads SYGVKD. The junction had 5 bases not matched to a gene; V was cut back by 2 bases and J by 5 bases. The DNA for the CDR3 is TGTGCCATCAGTGAGCAGGACAGGGTTGATCAGCCCCAGCATTTT. Its translation: CAISEQDRVDQPQHF.

This chain joins TRBV5-6 and TRBJ2-3; D ambiguous. The CDR3 extends over 13 amino acids. Trimming cost V 0 bases and J 4 bases, with 6 bases left between them. Germline CDR1 reads SGHDT; CDR2 reads YYEEEE. CDR3 DNA: TGTGCCAGCAGCTTGGATCTCGCAGATACGCAGTATTTT. Encoded protein: CASSLDLADTQYF.

V gene TRBV5-1 combines with J gene TRBJ2-1, with no clear D. Trimming cost V 4 bases and J 1 base, with 6 bases left between them. The CDR3 consists of 13 residues. Per germline, CDR1 SGHRS and CDR2 YFSETQ. The CDR3 DNA reads as TGCGCCAGCAGCCCCAAATCCTACAATGAGCAGTTCTTC. Its protein product is CASSPKSYNEQFF. Variable domain in full (rest from reference TRBV5-1 and TRBJ2-1): KAGVTQTPRYLIKTRGQQVTLSCSPISGHRSVSWYQQTPGQGLQFLFEYFSETQRNKGNFPGRFSGRQFSNSRSEMNVSTLELGDSALYLCASSPKSYNEQFFGPGTRLTVL.

This chain connects TRBV5-4 to TRBJ2-7, with TRBD2 identical over 16 bases. The CDR3 is 17 amino acids. CDR1 and CDR2 from the germline V gene are SGHNT and YYREEE (reference sequence). After removal of 4 bases from V and 4 bases from J, the junction contained 8 bases not matched to a gene. CDR3 coding DNA: TGTGCCAGCAGCCCGGGGACTAGCGGGAGGGCCGTGTACGAGCAGTACTTC. Translation gives CASSPGTSGRAVYEQYF.

As to this clone: The identical CDR3 is also encoded by other nucleotide sequences in the sample. The rearrangement uses TRBV11-2 and TRBJ2-7, with D tentatively TRBD1 (6 bases). Germline CDR1 reads SGHAT; CDR2 reads FQNNGV. Trimming cost V 1 base and J 3 bases, with 13 bases left between them. This CDR3 is built from 15 residues. The CDR3 DNA follows: TGTGCCAGCAGCTTAGGGGCAGGGGCCCTCTACGAGCAGTACTTC. Translating gives CASSLGAGALYEQYF.

The chain combines TRBV5-1 with TRBJ2-7; possibly TRBD1 for D (5 bases). Germline CDR1 is SGHRS and CDR2 is YFSETQ. The CDR3 is 11 amino acids. V dropped 6 bases and J dropped 6 bases, with 10 bases sitting between them. CDR3: CASTSDSEQYF. The CDR3 region has the DNA TGCGCCAGCACCTCCGACAGCGAGCAGTACTTC.

The chain combines TRBV10-3 with TRBJ2-6; 7 bases map to TRBD1. V was pared by 6 bases and J by 2 bases, with 4 bases of the junction left unmatched. The CDR3 contains 15 residues. Germline values: CDR1 ENHRY, CDR2 SYGVKD. The CDR3 is CAIRRQGAGANVLTF. As DNA, the CDR3 is TGTGCCATCAGGAGACAGGGAGCTGGGGCCAACGTCCTGACTTTC.

In DNA, the CDR3 is TGTGCCAGCAGTTATCAGGGTCAAGTCAGGGGCACTGAAGCTTTCTTT. Protein sequence: CASSYQGQVRGTEAFF. The gene calls are TRBV6-5 and TRBJ1-1; D is possibly TRBD1 (6 bases). Germline CDR1 reads MNHEY; CDR2 reads SVGAGI. Trimming removed 3 bases from V and 4 bases from J, with 18 bases in between. The CDR3 totals 16 residues.

The V call is TRBV7-9, the J call TRBJ2-1; D perhaps matches TRBD2 (6 bases). Looked up from germline, CDR1 is SEHNR and CDR2 is FQNEAQ (reference sequence). The CDR3 has 15 residues. V lost 5 bases to trimming and J lost 11 bases, with 22 bases between them. CDR3 DNA: TGTGCCAGCAGCACTTTTTGGGGGGAAGCCCCAAAGCAGTTCTTC. It encodes CASSTFWGEAPKQFF.

This chain connects TRBV18 to TRBJ2-1, with 10 nucleotides matching TRBD2. V trimming: 3 bases; J trimming: 15 bases; junction bases outside the gene matches: 14. The CDR3 consists of 15 residues. CDR1 and CDR2 from the germline V gene are KGHSH and LQKENI. The CDR3 DNA is TGTGCCAGCTCACCGCTTGAACTAGCGGGGTCGGATTGGTTCTTC. This translates into CASSPLELAGSDWFF. Full variable domain (outside the CDR3, taken from reference TRBV18 and TRBJ2-1): NAGVMQNPRHLVRRRGQEARLRCSPMKGHSHVYWYRQLPEEGLKFMVYLQKENIIDESGMPKERFSAEFPKEGPSILRIQQVVRGDSAAYFCASSPLELAGSDWFFGPGTRLTVL.

The rearrangement joins TRBV7-2 to TRBJ2-7, with TRBD2 matching over 8 bases. Germline V CDR1 and CDR2: SGHTA, FQGNSA. This CDR3 comprises 15 residues. J was trimmed by 4 bases and V by 3 bases; bases with no gene match: 8. As DNA, the CDR3 is TGTGCCAGCAGCTTCCTAAGCGGGAGATCTTACGAGCAGTACTTC. As protein: CASSFLSGRSYEQYF.

This clone was detected once. The V call is TRBV27, the J call TRBJ2-4; D possibly corresponds to TRBD2 (5 bases). The length of the CDR3 is 16 residues. Trimming took 3 bases from V and 1 from J, leaving 13 bases between them. The germline gives CDR1 MNHEY, CDR2 SMNVEV (reference sequence). CDR3 DNA: TGTGCCAGCAGTTTGGTTGGCGGGTTGGCCAAAAACATTCAGTACTTC. It is translated as CASSLVGGLAKNIQYF.

This clone appeared a few times. V gene TRBV5-6 combines with J gene TRBJ2-1; D is uncertain. V was cut by 2 bases and J by 10 bases, with 7 bases left in between. CDR3 size: 11 residues. CDR1 and CDR2 from the germline V gene are SGHDT and YYEEEE. The CDR3, as DNA: TGTGCCAGCAGCTTTGACTTGGAGCAGTTCTTC. Translating it yields CASSFDLEQFF. Using reference TRBV5-6 and TRBJ2-1 for the parts outside the CDR3, the full variable domain is DAGVTQSPTHLIKTRGQQVTLRCSPKSGHDTVSWYQQALGQGPQFIFQYYEEEERQRGNFPDRFSGHQFPNYSSELNVNALLLGDSALYLCASSFDLEQFFGPGTRLTVL.

The rearrangement links TRBV9 to TRBJ1-2, with D tentatively TRBD1 (6 bases). This CDR3 is built from 15 residues. Germline values: CDR1 SGDLS, CDR2 YYNGEE. Trimming shortened V by 4 bases and J by 0 bases, and 13 bases separated the two germline ends. CDR3: CASSPRTETNYGYTF. The CDR3 region has the DNA TGTGCCAGCAGCCCTCGGACAGAAACTAACTATGGCTACACCTTC.

The chain combines TRBV11-2 with TRBJ2-7; D might be TRBD2 (7 bases). V was cut by 0 bases and J by 2 bases, with 20 bases left in between. The CDR3 has 18 amino acids. The germline CDR1 and CDR2 sequences are SGHAT and FQNNGV. Written as DNA, the CDR3 is TGTGCCAGCAGCTTAGATCCCAGTCGGGGGGCGGCTACCTACGAGCAGTACTTC. Translating it yields CASSLDPSRGAATYEQYF. The variable domain in full, completed from reference TRBV11-2 and TRBJ2-7, reads EAGVAQSPRYKIIEKRQSVAFWCNPISGHATLYWYQQILGQGPKLLIQFQNNGVVDDSQLPKDRFSAERLKGVDSTLKIQPAKLEDSAVYLCASSLDPSRGAATYEQYFGPGTRLTVT.

This chain uses TRBV7-9 with TRBJ2-1; 16 bases agree with TRBD2. The germline gives CDR1 SEHNR, CDR2 FQNEAQ (reference sequence). The CDR3 spans 18 residues. J was trimmed by 1 base and V by 5 bases; bases with no gene match: 5. Here the CDR3 reads CASSPRGLAGGSYNEQFF. CDR3 DNA: TGTGCCAGCAGCCCGAGGGGACTAGCGGGGGGGTCCTACAATGAGCAGTTCTTC.

The V call is TRBV4-3, the J call TRBJ2-1, with TRBD2 matching over 16 bases. The CDR3 runs 20 residues. Germline CDR1 LGHNA, CDR2 YSLEER. V shed 1 base and J 4 bases; nucleotides not matched to a gene: 10. CDR3 residues: CASSQVLGTSGRGFYNEQFF. The DNA for the CDR3 is TGCGCCAGCAGCCAAGTGTTGGGGACTAGCGGGAGGGGGTTTTACAATGAGCAGTTCTTC.

This clone was seen more than once but under ten times. This chain joins TRBV9 and TRBJ1-1, with 10 bases fitting TRBD1. The CDR3 sequence is 14 residues long. Germline values: CDR1 SGDLS, CDR2 YYNGEE. With V trimmed by 0 bases and J by 7 bases, 3 bases remained unmatched. The CDR3 region is CASSVDRTGGEAFF. The CDR3 nucleotides are TGTGCCAGCAGCGTAGATAGGACAGGGGGTGAAGCTTTCTTT.

The J gene is TRBJ1-3, the V gene TRBV4-1, with D unresolved. In germline, CDR1 is MGHRA, CDR2 YSYEKL. CDR3 length: 18 amino acids. Trimming stripped 1 base from V and 7 bases from J, with 23 bases between. CDR3 protein: CASSQGRATGQEGNTIYF. CDR3 nucleotides: TGCGCCAGCAGCCAAGGTCGGGCTACGGGCCAGGAAGGGAACACCATATATTTT.

The chain uses TRBV25-1 and TRBJ2-3, with D perhaps TRBD1 (6 bases). The V end was cut by 6 bases, the J end by 1 base, with 14 bases between. Germline CDR1 and CDR2: MGHDK and SYGVNS. This CDR3 has 15 amino acids. The CDR3 loop reads CASSAGVAGTDTQYF. CDR3 bases: TGTGCCAGCAGCGCAGGGGTTGCAGGCACAGATACGCAGTATTTT.

The chain is built from TRBV27 and TRBJ2-3; 8 nucleotides match TRBD2. Germline assignment: CDR1 MNHEY and CDR2 SMNVEV (reference sequence). J gave up 2 bases and V 5 bases, and 6 bases lay outside the gene matches. CDR3 length: 15 amino acids. CDR3 region: CASSPPSGPTDTQYF. The CDR3 DNA sequence: TGTGCCAGCAGTCCCCCTAGCGGGCCCACAGATACGCAGTATTTT.

V gene TRBV27 combines with J gene TRBJ1-2; TRBD1 agrees at 8 bases. The CDR3 has 14 amino acids. Germline values: CDR1 MNHEY, CDR2 SMNVEV (reference sequence). Trimming took 1 base from V and 4 from J; bases not matched to a gene: 2. CDR3 residues: CASSLLTGAYGYTF. Here the CDR3 DNA reads TGTGCCAGCAGTTTATTGACAGGGGCCTATGGCTACACCTTC.

The V and J genes are TRBV19 and TRBJ2-1; D call uncertain. This CDR3 spans 16 amino acids. V was clipped by 1 base and J by 6 bases, with 16 bases between them. CDR1 and CDR2 from the germline V gene are LNHDA and SQIVND (reference sequence). CDR3 in amino acids: CASSIGVSLHSNEQFF. As DNA, the CDR3 is TGTGCCAGTAGTATAGGTGTTTCCCTCCATAGCAATGAGCAGTTCTTC. Based on the CDR3 plus reference TRBV19 and TRBJ2-1, the full variable domain is DGGITQSPKYLFRKEGQNVTLSCEQNLNHDAMYWYRQDPGQGLRLIYYSQIVNDFQKGDIAEGYSVSREKKESFPLTVTSAQKNPTAFYLCASSIGVSLHSNEQFFGPGTRLTVL.